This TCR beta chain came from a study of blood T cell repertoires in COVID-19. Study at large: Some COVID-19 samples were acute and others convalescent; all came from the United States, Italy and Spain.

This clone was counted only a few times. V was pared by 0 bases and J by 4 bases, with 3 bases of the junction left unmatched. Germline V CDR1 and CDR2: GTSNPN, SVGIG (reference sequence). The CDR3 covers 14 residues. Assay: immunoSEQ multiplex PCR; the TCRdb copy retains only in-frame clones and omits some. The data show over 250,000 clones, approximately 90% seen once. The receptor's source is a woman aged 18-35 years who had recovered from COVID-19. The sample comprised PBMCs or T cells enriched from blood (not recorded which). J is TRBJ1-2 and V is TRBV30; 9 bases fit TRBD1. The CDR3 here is CAWSVGDRVYGYTF. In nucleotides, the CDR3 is TGTGCCTGGAGTGTAGGGGACAGGGTCTATGGCTACACCTTC.